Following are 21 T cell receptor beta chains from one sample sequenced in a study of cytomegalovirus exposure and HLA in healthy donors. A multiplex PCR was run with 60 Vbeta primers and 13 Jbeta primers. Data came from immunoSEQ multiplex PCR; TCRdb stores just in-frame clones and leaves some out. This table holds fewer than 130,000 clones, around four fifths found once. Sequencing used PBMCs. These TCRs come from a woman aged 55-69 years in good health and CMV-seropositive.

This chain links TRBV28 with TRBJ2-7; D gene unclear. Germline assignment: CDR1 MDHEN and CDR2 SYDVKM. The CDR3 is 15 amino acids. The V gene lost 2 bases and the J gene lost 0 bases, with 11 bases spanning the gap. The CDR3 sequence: CASSLNQHYSYEQYF. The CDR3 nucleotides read TGTGCCAGCAGTTTAAACCAGCACTACTCCTACGAGCAGTACTTC.

CDR3 sequence (DNA): TGTGCCAGCAGTTCCCTCTTGGATACGCAGTATTTT. This gives the protein CASSSLLDTQYF. The chain has TRBV27 and TRBJ2-3; no clear D. Looked up from germline, CDR1 is MNHEY and CDR2 is SMNVEV (reference sequence). The CDR3 contains 12 residues. Trimming cost V 4 bases and J 6 bases, with 8 bases left between them.

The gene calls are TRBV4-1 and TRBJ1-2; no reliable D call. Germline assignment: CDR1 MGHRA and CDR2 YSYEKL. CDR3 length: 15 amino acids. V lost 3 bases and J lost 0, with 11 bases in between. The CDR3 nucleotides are TGCGCCAGCAGCCATGTTACCGGGACTAACTATGGCTACACCTTC. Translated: CASSHVTGTNYGYTF.

The CDR3 DNA follows: TGTGCCAGCAGCTTAGTGTTCTCTAGCGGGAGTTACGAGCAGTACTTC. It codes for CASSLVFSSGSYEQYF. The rearrangement links TRBV7-2 to TRBJ2-7, with 10 bases identical to TRBD2. From germline, CDR1 is SGHTA and CDR2 FQGNSA. The junction had 7 bases not matched to a gene; V was cut back by 1 base and J by 4 bases. The CDR3 covers 16 residues.

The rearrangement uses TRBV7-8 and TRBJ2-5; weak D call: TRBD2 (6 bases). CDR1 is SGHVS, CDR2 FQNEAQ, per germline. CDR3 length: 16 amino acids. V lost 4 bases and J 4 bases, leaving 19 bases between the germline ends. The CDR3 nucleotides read TGTGCCAGCAGCTCCCTTAGCGGATCCCTCCCAGAGACCCAGTACTTC. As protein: CASSSLSGSLPETQYF.

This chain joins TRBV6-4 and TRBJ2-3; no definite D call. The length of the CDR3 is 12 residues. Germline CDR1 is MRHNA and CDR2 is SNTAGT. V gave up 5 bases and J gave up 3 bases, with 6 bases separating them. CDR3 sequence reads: CASSLPTDTQYF. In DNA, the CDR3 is TGTGCCAGCAGTCTTCCGACAGATACGCAGTATTTT.

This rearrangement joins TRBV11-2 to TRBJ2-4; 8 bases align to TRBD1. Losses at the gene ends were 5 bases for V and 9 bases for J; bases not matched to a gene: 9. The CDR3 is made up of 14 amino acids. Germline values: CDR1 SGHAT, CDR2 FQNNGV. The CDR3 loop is CASSPRTGMVIQYF. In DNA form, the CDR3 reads TGTGCCAGCAGCCCTCGGACAGGGATGGTCATTCAGTACTTC. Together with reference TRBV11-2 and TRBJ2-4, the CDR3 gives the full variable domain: EAGVAQSPRYKIIEKRQSVAFWCNPISGHATLYWYQQILGQGPKLLIQFQNNGVVDDSQLPKDRFSAERLKGVDSTLKIQPAKLEDSAVYLCASSPRTGMVIQYFGAGTRLSVL.

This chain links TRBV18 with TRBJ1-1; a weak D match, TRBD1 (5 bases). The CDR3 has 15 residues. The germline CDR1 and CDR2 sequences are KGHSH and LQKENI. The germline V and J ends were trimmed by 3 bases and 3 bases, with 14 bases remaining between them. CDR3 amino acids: CASSPLEGGDTEAFF. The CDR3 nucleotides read TGTGCCAGCTCACCCCTGGAGGGAGGGGACACTGAAGCTTTCTTT.

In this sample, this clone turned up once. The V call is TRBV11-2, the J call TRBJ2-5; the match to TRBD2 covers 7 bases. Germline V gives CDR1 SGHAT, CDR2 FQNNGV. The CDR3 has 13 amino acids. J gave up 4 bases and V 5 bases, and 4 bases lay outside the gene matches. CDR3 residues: CASSDRGRETQYF. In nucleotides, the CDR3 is TGTGCCAGCAGCGATCGCGGGAGAGAGACCCAGTACTTC.

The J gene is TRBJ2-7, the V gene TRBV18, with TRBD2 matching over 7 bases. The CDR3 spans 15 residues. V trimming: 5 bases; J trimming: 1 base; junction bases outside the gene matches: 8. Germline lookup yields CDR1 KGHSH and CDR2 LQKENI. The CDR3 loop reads CASSSQAGKSYEQYF. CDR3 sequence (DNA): TGTGCCAGCTCATCCCAAGCGGGGAAATCCTACGAGCAGTACTTC.

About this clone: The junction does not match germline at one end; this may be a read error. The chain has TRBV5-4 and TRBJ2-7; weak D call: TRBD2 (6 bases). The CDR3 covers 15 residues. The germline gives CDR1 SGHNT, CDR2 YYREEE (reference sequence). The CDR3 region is CASSLRTGDYYEQCF. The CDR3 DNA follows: TGTGCCAGCAGCTTGCGCACGGGAGATTACTACGAGCAGTGCTTC.

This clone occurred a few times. The CDR3 loop reads CASSIGQGDTEAFF. CDR3 nucleotides: TGTGCCAGCAGCATTGGACAGGGGGACACTGAAGCTTTCTTT. This chain uses TRBV7-9 with TRBJ1-1, with 10 bases aligning to TRBD1. The germline gives CDR1 SEHNR, CDR2 FQNEAQ (reference sequence). Germline trimming cut 5 bases from V and 3 bases from J; bases unmatched to any gene: 3. The CDR3 length is 14 residues.

Here the CDR3 reads CAWSTDHDRVLYGYTF. The CDR3 nucleotides are TGTGCCTGGAGTACCGACCACGACAGGGTGTTGTATGGCTACACCTTC. This chain connects TRBV30 to TRBJ1-2; TRBD1 agrees at 7 bases. V shed 2 bases and J 5 bases; nucleotides not matched to a gene: 14. This CDR3 spans 16 amino acids. Germline V gene data show CDR1 as GTSNPN and CDR2 as SVGIG (reference sequence).

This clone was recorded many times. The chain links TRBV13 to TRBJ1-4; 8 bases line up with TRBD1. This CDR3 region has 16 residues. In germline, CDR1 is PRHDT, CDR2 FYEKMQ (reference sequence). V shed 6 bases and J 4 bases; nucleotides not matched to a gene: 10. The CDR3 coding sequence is TGTGCCAGCAGTCAAGTGCGGACAGGGTTTAATGAAAAACTGTTTTTT. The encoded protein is CASSQVRTGFNEKLFF.

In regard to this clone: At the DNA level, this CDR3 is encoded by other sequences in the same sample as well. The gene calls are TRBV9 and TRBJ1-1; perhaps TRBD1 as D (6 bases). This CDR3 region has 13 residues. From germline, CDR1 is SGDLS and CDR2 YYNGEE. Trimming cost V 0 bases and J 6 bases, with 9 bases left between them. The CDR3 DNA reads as TGTGCCAGCAGCGTAGGGGGGGGCGCTGAAGCTTTCTTT. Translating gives CASSVGGGAEAFF.

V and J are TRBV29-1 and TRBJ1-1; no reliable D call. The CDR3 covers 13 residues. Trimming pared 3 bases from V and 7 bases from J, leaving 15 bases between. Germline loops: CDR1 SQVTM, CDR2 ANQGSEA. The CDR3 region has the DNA TGCAGCGTTGAGTTTGACACGCCCCGTGAAGCTTTCTTT. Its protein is CSVEFDTPREAFF. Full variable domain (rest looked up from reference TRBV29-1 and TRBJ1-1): SAVISQKPSRDICQRGTSLTIQCQVDSQVTMMFWYRQQPGQSLTLIATANQGSEATYESGFVIDKFPISRPNLTFSTLTVSNMSPEDSSIYLCSVEFDTPREAFFGQGTRLTVV.

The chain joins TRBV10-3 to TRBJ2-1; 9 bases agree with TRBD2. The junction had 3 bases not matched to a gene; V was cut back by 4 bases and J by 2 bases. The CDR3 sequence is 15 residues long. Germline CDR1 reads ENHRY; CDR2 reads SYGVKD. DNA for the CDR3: TGTGCCATCAGTGGGGGACTAGCTGCCTACAATGAGCAGTTCTTC. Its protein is CAISGGLAAYNEQFF.

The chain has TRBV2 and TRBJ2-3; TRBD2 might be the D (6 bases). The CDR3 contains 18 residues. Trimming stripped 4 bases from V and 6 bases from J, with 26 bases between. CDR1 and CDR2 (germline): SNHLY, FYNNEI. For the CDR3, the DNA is TGTGCCAGCAGTGTGGGTTCCGGGGGTAAATATTCGTCGGATACGCAGTATTTT. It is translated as CASSVGSGGKYSSDTQYF. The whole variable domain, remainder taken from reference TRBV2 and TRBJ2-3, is EPEVTQTPSHQVTQMGQEVILRCVPISNHLYFYWYRQILGQKVEFLVSFYNNEISEKSEIFDDQFSVERPDGSNFTLKIRSTKLEDSAMYFCASSVGSGGKYSSDTQYFGPGTRLTVL.

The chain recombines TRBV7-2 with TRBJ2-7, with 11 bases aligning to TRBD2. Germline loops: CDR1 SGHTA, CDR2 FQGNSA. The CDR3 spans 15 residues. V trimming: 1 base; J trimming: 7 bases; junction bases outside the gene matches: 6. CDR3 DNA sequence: TGTGCCAGCAGCTTAGAGCATCTAGCGGGAGGAGAGCAGTACTTC. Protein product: CASSLEHLAGGEQYF. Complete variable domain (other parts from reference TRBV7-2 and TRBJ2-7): GAGVSQSPSNKVTEKGKDVELRCDPISGHTALYWYRQSLGQGLEFLIYFQGNSAPDKSGLPSDRFSAERTGGSVSTLTIQRTQQEDSAVYLCASSLEHLAGGEQYFGPGTRLTVT.

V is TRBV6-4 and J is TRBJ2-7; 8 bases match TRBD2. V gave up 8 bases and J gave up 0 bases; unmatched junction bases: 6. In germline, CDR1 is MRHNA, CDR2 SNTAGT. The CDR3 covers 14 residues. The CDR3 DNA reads TGTGCCAGCCACACTAGCGGACACTCCTACGAGCAGTACTTC. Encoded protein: CASHTSGHSYEQYF.

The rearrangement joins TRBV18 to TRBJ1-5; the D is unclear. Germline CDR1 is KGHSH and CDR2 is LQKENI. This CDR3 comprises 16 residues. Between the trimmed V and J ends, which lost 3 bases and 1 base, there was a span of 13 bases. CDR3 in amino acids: CASSPVYSGSNQPQHF. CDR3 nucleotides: TGTGCCAGCTCACCCGTATATTCGGGGAGCAATCAGCCCCAGCATTTT.